This entry features one TCR beta chain sequence. Its antigen specificity is not known. No per-base quality is available; no much larger clone lies one base away. These data originate in a study of monozygotic twins with cystic fibrosis (TCRdb year 2021). Regarding the research as a whole: Barcoded libraries were prepared from three micrograms of fragmented DNA with roughly 15 PCR cycles. The study compared TCR beta repertoires within and between 16 monozygotic twin pairs with cystic fibrosis to assess genetic influence on V and J gene usage. The cohort comprised ten female and six male twin pairs aged about 2.0 to 36.4 years, median roughly 8.8 years, mostly children and adolescents. On the day of blood sampling, twins were ranked among 850 to 1,100 cohort participants for weight-for-height and for FEVPerc (FEV1 disease centile). Data for three of the twin pairs had already been reported earlier in a different context.

Including the terminal cysteine and phenylalanine, the CDR3 comprises 16 residues. Only CDR3 DNA is held: 48 bases, read in frame from base 1. CDR1 and CDR2 are drawn from the germline V gene: ENHRY, SYGVKD. V ends up 0 bases short and J 3 bases short, with an unmatched junction base count of 7. The twin pairs came from the European Cystic Fibrosis Twin and Sibling Study Cohort, a cohort that recruited patients from roughly 160 CF clinics across 14 European countries. Zygosity and CFTR genotype were confirmed in-house, and zygosity was tested by multiplex PCR of nine short tandem repeat loci. Peripheral blood was sampled from each twin, with clinical parameters recorded on the day of blood sampling. Genomic DNA was isolated from peripheral blood cells with phenol/chloroform and kept in TE buffer at 4 degrees C. Findings and caveats that apply to the study as a whole: Sharing of nucleotide-identical clonotypes was significantly greater within monozygotic CF twin pairs than between unrelated CF individuals (P = 0.000026, Mann-Whitney). Simpson clonality tended to be low (median roughly 0.0097), which suggests a naive-dominated repertoire, although clonality was higher in the most severely affected patients. The cohort was small, and no association was found between shared CDR3 numbers and age, concordance or disease severity. In 13 of 16 pairs, V gene usage most closely resembled the co-twin's, and the same held for J usage in 8 of 16 pairs, a pattern suggesting genetic constraints.

Following the manufacturer's instructions, the researchers used the immunoSEQ immune profiling system to amplify TCR beta CDR3 regions via multiplex PCR. An Illumina NextSeq system was used to carry out the sequencing. Per the authors' processing: Sequence data were processed on the immunoSEQ Analyzer platform, and clonality was computed as the square root of Simpson's index of productive rearrangements. V and J usage similarity was measured by Jensen-Shannon distance, and CDR3 generation probabilities were computed with OLGA. Shared CDR3 sequences were searched against the immuneACCESS database (August 2020) and VDJdb (December 2020). Here the immuneACCESS table is served through TCRdb, limited to in-frame sequences with V and J called. Missing clones are a known gap in these copies; in checked studies unresolved V genes cover under half, and the rest lacks a known reason. For V, J and clone size, that table is used; D and trimming come from the DNA. The sample table shows some 10,000 clones, and 97% to 99% are seen once. The ten largest clones represent about 0.22% of the sample.

The source is a girl aged 2 to 10 with cystic fibrosis. The chain is made from TRBV10-3 and TRBJ2-5; 7 nucleotides in the junction match TRBD2. Sequencing was carried out using blood. The DNA is as follows: TGTGCCATCAGTGAGTCAAGTGCGGGAGTAGAAGAGACCCAGTACTTC. This codes for CAISESSAGVEETQYF.